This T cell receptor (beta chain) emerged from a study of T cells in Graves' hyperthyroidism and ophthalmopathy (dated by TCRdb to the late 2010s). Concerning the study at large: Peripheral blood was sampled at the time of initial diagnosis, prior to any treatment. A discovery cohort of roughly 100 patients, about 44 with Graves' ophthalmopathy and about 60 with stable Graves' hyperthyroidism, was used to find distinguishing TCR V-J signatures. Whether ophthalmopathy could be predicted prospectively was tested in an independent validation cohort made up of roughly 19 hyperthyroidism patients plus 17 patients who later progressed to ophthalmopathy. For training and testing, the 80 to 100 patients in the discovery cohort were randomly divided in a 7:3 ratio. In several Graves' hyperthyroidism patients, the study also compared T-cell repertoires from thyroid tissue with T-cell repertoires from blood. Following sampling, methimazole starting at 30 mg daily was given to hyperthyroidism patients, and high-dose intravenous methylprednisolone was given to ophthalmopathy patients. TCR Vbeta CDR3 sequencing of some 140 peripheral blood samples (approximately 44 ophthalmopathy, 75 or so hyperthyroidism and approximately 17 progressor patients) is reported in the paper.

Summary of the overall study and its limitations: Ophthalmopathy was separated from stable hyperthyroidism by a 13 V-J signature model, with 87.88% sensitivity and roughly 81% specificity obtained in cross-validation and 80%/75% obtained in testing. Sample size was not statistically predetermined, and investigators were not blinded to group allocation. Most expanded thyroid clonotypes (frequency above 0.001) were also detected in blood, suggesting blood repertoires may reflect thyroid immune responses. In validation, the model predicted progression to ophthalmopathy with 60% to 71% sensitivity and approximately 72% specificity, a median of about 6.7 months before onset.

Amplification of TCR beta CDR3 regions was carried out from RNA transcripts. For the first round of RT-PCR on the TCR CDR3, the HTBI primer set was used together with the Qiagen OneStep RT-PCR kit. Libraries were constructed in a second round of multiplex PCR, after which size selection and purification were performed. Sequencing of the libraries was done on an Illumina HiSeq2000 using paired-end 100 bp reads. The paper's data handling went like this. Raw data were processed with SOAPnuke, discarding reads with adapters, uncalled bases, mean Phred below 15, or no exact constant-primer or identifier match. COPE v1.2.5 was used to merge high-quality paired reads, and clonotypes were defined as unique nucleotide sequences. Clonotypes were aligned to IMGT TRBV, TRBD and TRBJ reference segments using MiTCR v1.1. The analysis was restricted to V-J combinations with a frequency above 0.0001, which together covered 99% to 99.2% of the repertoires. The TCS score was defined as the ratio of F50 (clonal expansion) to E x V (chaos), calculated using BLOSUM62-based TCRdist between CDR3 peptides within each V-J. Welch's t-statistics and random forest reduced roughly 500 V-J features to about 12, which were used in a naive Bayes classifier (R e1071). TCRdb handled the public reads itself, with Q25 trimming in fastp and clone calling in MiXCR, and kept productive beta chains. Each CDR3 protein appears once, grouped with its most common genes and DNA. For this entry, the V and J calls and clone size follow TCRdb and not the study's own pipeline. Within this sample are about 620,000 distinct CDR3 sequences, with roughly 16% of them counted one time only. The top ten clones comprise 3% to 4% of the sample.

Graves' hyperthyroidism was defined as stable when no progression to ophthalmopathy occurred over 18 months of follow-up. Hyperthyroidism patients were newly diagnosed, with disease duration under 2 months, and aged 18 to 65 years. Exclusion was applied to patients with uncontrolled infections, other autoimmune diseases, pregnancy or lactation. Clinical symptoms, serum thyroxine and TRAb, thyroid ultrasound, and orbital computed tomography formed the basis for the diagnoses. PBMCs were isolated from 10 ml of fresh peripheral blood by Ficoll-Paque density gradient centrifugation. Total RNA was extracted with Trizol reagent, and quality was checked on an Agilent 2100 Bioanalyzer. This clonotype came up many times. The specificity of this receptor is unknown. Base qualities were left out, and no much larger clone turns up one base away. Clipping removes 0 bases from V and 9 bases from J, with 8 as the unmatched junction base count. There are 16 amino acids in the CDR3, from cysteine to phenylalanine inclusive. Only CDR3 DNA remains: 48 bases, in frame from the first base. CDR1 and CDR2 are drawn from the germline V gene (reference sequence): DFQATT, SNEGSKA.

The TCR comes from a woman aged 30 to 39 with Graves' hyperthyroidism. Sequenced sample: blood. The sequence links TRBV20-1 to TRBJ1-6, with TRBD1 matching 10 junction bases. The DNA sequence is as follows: TGCAGTGCTAGAGACTGGGACAGGGGTGGTGGTTCACCCCTCCACTTT. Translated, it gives CSARDWDRGGGSPLHF.